This T cell receptor beta chain was captured in a study of post-analysis software for immune sequencing data (dated by TCRdb to the mid-2010s). About the full investigation: Relapsing-remitting, secondary progressive and progressive-relapsing multiple sclerosis were recorded as disease courses, and subtype annotation was lacking for some patients. Patient repertoires were compared against about a dozen previously published healthy control repertoires from donors aged roughly 6 to 27 years. A subset of samples was prepared in parallel using single-end sample barcoding, then pooled and co-amplified after Illumina adapter ligation. Broad study findings and their caveats: Direct clustering with F measure showed strong co-clustering of samples prepared in the same batch, prompting a batch-effect correction. Normalized Chao1 diversity was significantly lower in multiple sclerosis patients than controls, suggesting substantial peripheral T-cell clonal expansion. The multiple sclerosis patient group was slightly younger than the control group. Several TRBV segments, including TRBV5-6, TRBV5-1 and TRBV20-1, were significantly more frequent in patients than controls.

To demonstrate the VDJtools post-analysis software, TCR beta repertoires were profiled from the peripheral blood of about 13 young patients with multiple sclerosis. The multiple sclerosis patients were children and adolescents between roughly 6 and 17 years of age. This clonotype appeared a single time. This receptor's antigen is unknown. Per-base qualities were not stored, and no clone one base away is much larger. Trimming costs V 3 bases and J 2 bases, and their ends lie 11 bases apart. The CDR3, from cysteine to phenylalanine, totals 14 residues. Left in the record is the CDR3 DNA by itself, 42 bases read in frame from the first base. The germline V gene sets CDR1 to SQVTM and CDR2 to ANQGSEA. The library was built by means of PCR. The run used an Illumina HiSeq 2500. Unique molecular identifiers were incorporated into TCR beta cDNA libraries to reduce PCR and sequencing biases. Every 1 to 10 million input T cells yielded some 500,000 cDNA molecules, meaning each molecule approximated one T cell. Patient libraries were prepared and sequenced with the same protocol used for the earlier healthy control dataset. Samples belonging to the same batch were prepared together, multiplexed and sequenced on a shared HiSeq lane. Concerning the study's data processing: MIGEC was used to process the raw barcoded reads, and molecular identifier groups with only a single read were discarded before consensus assembly and CDR3 extraction. Clonotype tables were post-analysed with VDJtools, and diversity was normalized by down-sampling all datasets to the smallest sample size. In repertoire overlap clustering, CDR3 amino acid sequences, but not nucleotide sequences, were matched to correct batch-related cross-sample contamination. The public reads were reanalyzed by TCRdb: fastp trimming at Q25, MiXCR alignment, in-frame beta chains only. CDR3 protein duplicates are merged, each entry listing the most common genes and DNA. These V and J calls rely on TCRdb rather than the paper's analysis. Present in this sample are around 710,000 distinct CDR3 sequences, roughly 46% of which were seen just once. The top ten clonotypes cover roughly 5.2% of the sample.

This chain joins TRBV29-1 to TRBJ2-1, with TRBD2 perhaps the D gene, on 5 matching bases. The sequencing input was blood. The sequence was collected from a girl aged 10-17 years with multiple sclerosis. This receptor has the CDR3 CSVEGELAYNEQFF. The sequenced DNA: TGCAGCGTTGAGGGAGAACTCGCCTACAATGAGCAGTTCTTC.